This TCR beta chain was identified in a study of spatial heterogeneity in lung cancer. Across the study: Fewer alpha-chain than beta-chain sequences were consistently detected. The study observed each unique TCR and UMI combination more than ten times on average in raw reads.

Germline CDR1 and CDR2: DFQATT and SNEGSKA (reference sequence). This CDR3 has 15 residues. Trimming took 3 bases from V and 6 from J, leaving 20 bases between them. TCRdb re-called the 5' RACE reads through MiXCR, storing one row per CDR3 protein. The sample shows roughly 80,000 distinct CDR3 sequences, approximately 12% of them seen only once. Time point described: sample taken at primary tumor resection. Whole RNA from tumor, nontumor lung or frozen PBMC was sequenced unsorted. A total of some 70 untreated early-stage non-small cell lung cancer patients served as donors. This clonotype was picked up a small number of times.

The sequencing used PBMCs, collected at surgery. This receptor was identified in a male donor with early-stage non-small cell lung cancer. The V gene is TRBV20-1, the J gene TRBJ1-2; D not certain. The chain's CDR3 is CSASHDVSLKNGYTF. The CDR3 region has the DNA TGCAGTGCTAGCCACGACGTTAGCCTAAAAAATGGCTACACCTTC.